This T cell receptor (beta chain) was identified during a study of blood T cell repertoires in COVID-19. In the study overall: Some COVID-19 samples were acute and others convalescent; all came from the United States, Italy and Spain. From T cells, B-cell-depleted T cells, or PBMCs came the material, which was cDNA or gDNA.

Authors' processing steps: Amplification from reference gene primers served as the basis for estimated nucleated cell counts. Method: immunoSEQ multiplex PCR; TCRdb's copy keeps in-frame clones and lacks some. Clone size and V and J calls were adopted from that table, with D and trimming inferred from the DNA. The sample carries around 130,000 clones, 65% to 90% recorded once. V was shortened by 3 bases and J by 7 bases, with 11 bases between the two germline ends. The CDR3 sequence is 13 residues long. In germline, CDR1 is KGHDR, CDR2 SFDVKD. The clonotype originates from a man in his forties or fifties with acute or convalescent COVID-19. The gene calls are TRBV24-1 and TRBJ1-2, with D possibly being TRBD1 (6 bases). Source material: peripheral blood. The CDR3 here is CATSDPGQIGYTF. The DNA of the CDR3 is TGTGCCACCAGTGATCCCGGACAGATTGGCTACACCTTC.